This T cell receptor beta chain was documented in a study of blood T cells in healthy people across ages. Study findings and constraints: Across the age range, TCR beta diversity per million T cells fell in a roughly linear way. Aged donors had fewer naive CD4+ cells and lower diversity than long-lived donors.

The table lists this clonotype with many counts. Its antigen is currently unknown. Germline lookup yields CDR1 SGHVS and CDR2 FNYEAQ. The CDR3 covers 13 residues. V was trimmed by 2 bases and J by 2 bases, leaving 4 bases between them. A second 7 to 11 cycle PCR used barcoded and J-beta primers. Each TCR beta cDNA got a 12-nucleotide random molecular identifier. MiXCR was run by TCRdb on the 5' RACE reads, yielding one entry per CDR3 protein. Here the sample spans about 670,000 distinct CDR3 sequences, 52% being singletons. The TCR was taken from a woman older than 75 in good health. The genes are TRBV7-6 and TRBJ2-1; no reliable D call. The sequencing input was blood. CDR3 sequence (DNA): TGTGCCAGCAGCTTACGGACCTACAATGAGCAGTTCTTC. This encodes CASSLRTYNEQFF.